Below, one TCR beta chain is given with its context. The CDR3 is 14 amino acids. Trimming removed 4 bases at V and 8 bases at J, with 17 bases between. Per the germline V gene, CDR1 is SGHAT and CDR2 is FQNNGV. The entry originates in a study of siplizumab effects on memory and regulatory T cells. Clones were read by immunoSEQ multiplex PCR, and TCRdb kept only the in-frame ones, dropping some. This table has about 99,000 clones, roughly 93% appearing once. The chain combines TRBV11-2 with TRBJ1-2, with unresolved D. This clonotype was sampled from a human donor in good health. Sample: Tregs sorted from blood. The CDR3: CASSWAAGSYGYTF. The CDR3 coding sequence is TGTGCCAGCAGCTGGGCAGCCGGATCTTACGGCTACACCTTC.